The clone carrying this T cell receptor beta chain was found a few times. The antigen is unknown. The sample originates from a study of T cells after yellow fever vaccination. TCR cDNA was made by 5'RACE template switching, adding a universal primer site and UMIs. TCRdb called the 5' RACE reads again in MiXCR, with one record for every CDR3 protein. The table has a few hundred thousand distinct CDR3 sequences, 8.7% seen once. Broader study findings: The bulk population could contribute abundant contaminating clonotypes to FACS-sorted repertoires. Most clones from primary vaccination resurfaced after the booster (approximately 96% CD4, 70% to 90% CD8). Though it reached lower strength, the secondary response hit its peak faster, day 5 versus 15.

The CDR3 covers 16 residues. V lost 2 bases to trimming and J lost 0 bases, with 10 bases between them. Per the germline V gene, CDR1 is LGHNA and CDR2 is YSLEER. This chain links TRBV4-3 with TRBJ2-2; TRBD2 is a possible D gene (5 bases). Sample: CD4+ T cells sorted from PBMCs, taken 5 days after the yellow fever booster vaccination. This clonotype originated in a man younger than 30 who received the YFV17D yellow fever vaccine. The CDR3 protein is CASSQPRGANTGELFF. The CDR3, as DNA: TGCGCCAGCAGCCAACCTCGGGGAGCGAACACCGGGGAGCTGTTTTTT.